Following are 17 T cell receptor beta chains from one sample sequenced in a study of blood T cell repertoires in COVID-19. Generated by immunoSEQ multiplex PCR, the TCRdb table keeps only in-frame clones and is missing some. The sample yields about 380,000 clones, approximately 90% seen once. The specimen sequenced was PBMCs or T cells enriched from blood (not recorded which). These receptors all come from a woman aged 18-35 years who had recovered from COVID-19.

The V and J genes are TRBV10-3 and TRBJ1-2; TRBD1 might be the D (6 bases). The CDR3 runs to 15 residues. The germline V gene encodes CDR1 ENHRY and CDR2 SYGVKD. V was shortened by 2 bases and J by 3 bases, with 13 bases between the two germline ends. CDR3 in DNA: TGTGCCATCAGTGAGAGCCCACAGGGTGACTATGGCTACACCTTC. It yields the protein CAISESPQGDYGYTF.

The chain carries TRBV25-1 and TRBJ2-7; 10 positions agree with TRBD2. Germline CDR1 and CDR2: MGHDK and SYGVNS. V dropped 2 bases and J dropped 5; count of bases not matched to a gene: 12. CDR3 length equals 17 residues. The CDR3, as DNA: TGTGCCAGCAGTGAAGGGTCTAGCGGGGGCCTCCGGAACGAGCAGTACTTC. As protein: CASSEGSSGGLRNEQYF.

The V call is TRBV28, the J call TRBJ1-5, with 8 positions matching TRBD1. This CDR3 region has 13 residues. Germline lookup yields CDR1 MDHEN and CDR2 SYDVKM. V was clipped by 10 bases and J by 4 bases; unmatched bases: 6. The DNA of the CDR3 is TGTGCCACTAAAGGACAGGGTAATCAGCCCCAGCATTTT. Protein sequence: CATKGQGNQPQHF.

This chain connects TRBV6-2 or TRBV6-3 to TRBJ1-1; D is uncertain. The ends were cut back, 3 bases at V and 11 bases at J, with 13 bases in the middle. Germline V gives CDR1 MNHEY, CDR2 SVGEGT. There are 12 residues in the CDR3. CDR3 amino acids: CASSYEPHEAFF. As DNA, the CDR3 is TGTGCCAGCAGTTATGAGCCCCATGAGGCTTTCTTT.

CDR3 DNA sequence: TGTGCCATCAGAGGGGGGGAAAAAGTGAACACTGAAGCTTTCTTT. Amino acid sequence: CAIRGGEKVNTEAFF. The chain is built from TRBV10-3 and TRBJ1-1; the D gene is possibly TRBD1 (6 bases). This CDR3 is built from 15 residues. Trimming took off 6 bases at V and 0 bases at J, with 14 bases between the two ends. The germline V gene has CDR1 ENHRY and CDR2 SYGVKD.

DNA for the CDR3: TGCGCCAGCAGCTTGGAGGGGGGGCCAGAGCAGTACTTC. Amino acid sequence: CASSLEGGPEQYF. V gene TRBV5-1 combines with J gene TRBJ2-7; possibly TRBD2 for D (7 bases). This CDR3 contains 13 residues. The germline CDR1 and CDR2 sequences are SGHRS and YFSETQ. V dropped 0 bases and J dropped 7 bases, with 11 bases sitting between them.

The chain is built from TRBV11-2 and TRBJ2-7, with 7 bases aligning to TRBD2. Germline V gene sequence: CDR1 SGHAT, CDR2 FQNNGV. J gave up 3 bases and V 10 bases, and 12 bases lay outside the gene matches. The CDR3 runs 14 residues. The CDR3, as DNA: TGTGCCACACTAGGGGCGGGGGACTACTACGAGCAGTACTTC. This gives the protein CATLGAGDYYEQYF.

The V call is TRBV12-3 or TRBV12-4, the J call TRBJ1-2; no clear D. V shed 3 bases and J shed 1 base, with 6 bases lying between them. This CDR3 has 13 residues. CDR3 sequence reads: CASSLANNYGYTF. CDR3 DNA: TGTGCCAGCAGTTTGGCCAATAACTATGGCTACACCTTC.

V is TRBV29-1 and J is TRBJ2-2; 9 bases match TRBD2. Germline assignment: CDR1 SQVTM and CDR2 ANQGSEA. The CDR3 contains 15 residues. J was trimmed by 7 bases and V by 3 bases; bases with no gene match: 9. The CDR3 nucleotides are TGCAGCGTTGAGAAGCGGGGGGCTCTCGACGGGGAGCTGTTTTTT. Its protein is CSVEKRGALDGELFF.

The chain carries TRBV4-2 and TRBJ2-5; TRBD2 agrees at 9 bases. The CDR3 runs 16 residues. Germline assignment: CDR1 LGHNA and CDR2 YNFKEQ. With V trimmed by 3 bases and J by 9 bases, 14 bases remained unmatched. The CDR3, as DNA: TGTGCCAGCAGCCACTTAGAGGGACTAGCTGGGGAGGCCCAGTACTTC. Protein product: CASSHLEGLAGEAQYF.

The V call is TRBV11-1, the J call TRBJ2-5; TRBD2 matches 7 bases. The CDR3 is 16 amino acids. Germline trimming cut 5 bases from V and 4 bases from J; bases unmatched to any gene: 13. Per the germline V gene, CDR1 is SGHAT and CDR2 is FQDESV (reference sequence). The CDR3 bases are TGTGCCAGCAGCCCGCAAGGATGGCGGGGGATAGAGACCCAGTACTTC. Amino acids: CASSPQGWRGIETQYF.

The genes are TRBV21-1 and TRBJ1-2; TRBD1 is the table's D call, not checked against the DNA. TRBV21-1 corresponds to a pseudogene. This CDR3 is built from 14 residues. The CDR3 sequence: CASTTRDTVYGYTF. CDR3 coding DNA: TGTGCCAGCACCACCCGGGACACCGTCTATGGCTACACCTTC.

The CDR3 spells CAISPFRTGYTDTQYF. For the CDR3, the DNA is TGTGCCATCAGTCCCTTTCGGACTGGCTACACAGATACGCAGTATTTT. The chain joins TRBV10-3 to TRBJ2-3, with D tentatively TRBD2 (5 bases). Germline assignment: CDR1 ENHRY and CDR2 SYGVKD. V was cut by 5 bases and J by 2 bases, with 17 bases left in between. The CDR3 consists of 16 residues.

V gene TRBV7-9 combines with J gene TRBJ2-7; TRBD1 might be the D (5 bases). V lost 5 bases, J lost 0 bases, and 11 bases lay in between. Germline-derived CDR1 and CDR2 are SEHNR and FQNEAQ (reference sequence). This CDR3 has 14 amino acids. DNA for the CDR3: TGTGCCAGCAGCCCCCGACAGAGCTCCTACGAGCAGTACTTC. Its translation: CASSPRQSSYEQYF.

The chain links TRBV19 to TRBJ1-1; a possible D gene is TRBD1 (5 bases). Germline assignment: CDR1 LNHDA and CDR2 SQIVND (reference sequence). The CDR3 extends over 13 amino acids. V gave up 9 bases and J gave up 0 bases, with 11 bases separating them. CDR3 loop: CASGGTLNTEAFF. CDR3 in DNA: TGTGCCAGCGGCGGGACGTTGAACACTGAAGCTTTCTTT.

This chain connects TRBV11-2 to TRBJ2-1; TRBD2 is a possible D gene (5 bases). Germline values: CDR1 SGHAT, CDR2 FQNNGV. The CDR3 runs 13 residues. Trimming left V 0 bases short and J 12 bases short, with 12 bases between. DNA for the CDR3: TGTGCCAGCAGCTTAGATCTTTCCCGGGGGCAGTTCTTC. It yields the protein CASSLDLSRGQFF.

In this sample, this clone turned up a few times. This chain links TRBV5-1 with TRBJ1-4; 9 nucleotides match TRBD1. With 4 bases clipped from V and 8 bases from J, the junction kept 9 bases outside the gene matches. The germline V gene has CDR1 SGHRS and CDR2 YFSETQ. The CDR3 contains 15 residues. CDR3 amino acids: CASSPGQGGGEKLFF. The CDR3 DNA reads TGCGCCAGCAGCCCGGGACAGGGCGGGGGCGAAAAACTGTTTTTT. The full variable domain, in which reference TRBV5-1 and TRBJ1-4 provide the parts outside the CDR3, is KAGVTQTPRYLIKTRGQQVTLSCSPISGHRSVSWYQQTPGQGLQFLFEYFSETQRNKGNFPGRFSGRQFSNSRSEMNVSTLELGDSALYLCASSPGQGGGEKLFFGSGTQLSVL.